This T cell receptor beta chain was retrieved from a study of T-cell memory formation after mild COVID-19. Trimming left V 0 bases short and J 4 bases short, with 12 bases between. The V gene's germline CDR1 is MNHEY and CDR2 SVGAGI. The CDR3 covers 15 residues. TCRdb re-called the 5' RACE reads through MiXCR, storing one row per CDR3 protein. In the table there are 200,000 or so distinct CDR3 sequences, 15% to 20% of which are singletons. The chain carries TRBV6-5 and TRBJ1-2; no reliable D call. This TCR came from an adult woman who had mild COVID-19 (a few samples of this study predate the infection). Cell type and time point are not known. The material sequenced was PBMCs or a T cell subset sorted from them (not recorded which). The CDR3 coding sequence is TGTGCCAGCAGTTACTCGTACCGGGGTACCTATGGCTACACCTTC. Amino acid sequence: CASSYSYRGTYGYTF.